The clone carrying this TCR beta chain was observed once. What it binds is not known. These data belong to a study of T cell responses to AZD1222 COVID-19 vaccine. Overall study: Analysis merged second doses at about 4 or about 12 weeks.

Study results and limitations: Epitopes outside B.1.351 and B.1.1.7 mutated regions reportedly drew nearly half of spike TCRs. Spike was spanned by vaccine-associated CD4 TCRs, which were dominant at 160-218 and 743-854.

Only in-frame clones appear in the TCRdb table, and some are missing; sequencing was by immunoSEQ multiplex PCR. The repertoire holds 150,000 to 200,000 clones, around nine tenths seen once, with 1.5% to 2% in the top ten. CDR1 and CDR2 (germline): MNHNY, SVGAGI (reference sequence). This CDR3 is 16 amino acids long. Unmatched junction bases numbered 7, after V lost 2 bases and J lost 3 bases. The receptor was isolated from an adult in good health. Sequencing used peripheral blood, obtained on day 0 of AZD1222 vaccination. The rearrangement uses TRBV6-6 and TRBJ1-5; 7 bases map to TRBD1. The CDR3 region has the DNA TGTGCCAGCAGTTACCCACAGGGGTTGGACAATCAGCCCCAGCATTTT. Translating it yields CASSYPQGLDNQPQHF.